This T cell receptor beta chain was sequenced in a study of blood T cell repertoires in COVID-19. Study context: Specimens from acute and convalescent COVID-19 originated in the United States, Italy and Spain. The cDNA or gDNA used as material had been derived from T cells, B-cell-depleted T cells, or PBMCs.

This clone was counted between two and nine times. Per the original data handling: Reference gene primers were amplified, and this amplification served to estimate nucleated cell counts. Profiled with immunoSEQ multiplex PCR; TCRdb holds only in-frame clones, not every one. The V and J calls and clone size were taken over from that table, and D and trimming were inferred from the DNA. The table records roughly 200,000 clones, roughly 82% of them present only once. This study enrolled people aged about 18 to 100 from around 26 US geographic areas. The trim removed 6 bases at V and 8 bases at J, leaving 3 bases unmatched. Germline V gene lookup returns CDR1 WSHSY and CDR2 SAAADI. There are 11 residues in the CDR3.

The rearrangement uses TRBV10-2 and TRBJ1-2, with TRBD1 matching 7 bases. The clonotype comes from a woman aged 60 to 75 with acute COVID-19. Sequencing was carried out using PBMCs or T cells enriched from blood (not recorded which). The CDR3: CASRGTDGYTF. Written as DNA, the CDR3 is TGCGCCAGCAGGGGGACAGACGGCTACACCTTC.